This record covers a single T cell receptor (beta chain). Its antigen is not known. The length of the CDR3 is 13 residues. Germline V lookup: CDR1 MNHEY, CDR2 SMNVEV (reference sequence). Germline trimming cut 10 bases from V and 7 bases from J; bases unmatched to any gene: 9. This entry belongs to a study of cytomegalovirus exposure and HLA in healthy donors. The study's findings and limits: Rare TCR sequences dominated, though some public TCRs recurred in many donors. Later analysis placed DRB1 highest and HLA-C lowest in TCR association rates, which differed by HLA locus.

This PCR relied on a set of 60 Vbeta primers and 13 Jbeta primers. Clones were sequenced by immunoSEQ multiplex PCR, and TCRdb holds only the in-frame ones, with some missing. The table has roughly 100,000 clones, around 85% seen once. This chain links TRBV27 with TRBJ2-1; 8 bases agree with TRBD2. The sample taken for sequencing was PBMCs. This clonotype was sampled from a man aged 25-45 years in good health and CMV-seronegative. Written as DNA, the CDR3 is TGTGCCACCGGACTAGCCAGCGCTAATGAGCAGTTCTTC. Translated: CATGLASANEQFF.